A selection of T cell receptor beta chains follows, all from one sample in a study of beta chain features in type 1 diabetes. The method was immunoSEQ multiplex PCR; TCRdb's version includes in-frame clones alone and lacks a portion of them. The sample records some 160,000 clones, about 8.3% being singletons. Sequences were obtained from central memory CD4+ T cells from blood. These receptor sequences come from a woman aged 18-35 years with type 1 diabetes. The CDR3 runs from the conserved cysteine through the conserved F or W. Each record gives: clone size, J gene, V gene, CDR3 protein. Only part of the rows carry a size: once, few, many, or a class if the clone is expanded.

>NA|TRBJ1-5|TRBV6-6
CASSLGAYSNQPQHF
>few|TRBJ2-1|TRBV5-6
CASSVGLAAVEQFF
>NA|TRBJ2-3|TRBV5-1
CASSRGQHSSTDTQYF
>NA|TRBJ2-5|TRBV28
CASSSTGGAETQYF
>few|TRBJ2-4|TRBV7-2
CASRSIAKNIQYF
>NA|TRBJ2-5|TRBV7-2
CASSPVPRKETQYF
>few|TRBJ2-5|TRBV18
CASSLNRALGETQYF
>few|TRBJ2-7|TRBV11-2
CASSPTSYEQYF
>few|TRBJ2-1|TRBV11-3
CASSLSGGANEQFF
>many|TRBJ2-7|TRBV7-9
CASSPEGYEQYF
>few|TRBJ2-5|TRBV7-9
CASSLRGLGQETQYF
>few|TRBJ1-4|TRBV5-1
CASSPDRPDEKLFF
>NA|NA|TRBV6-5
CASSRQLKRPYEQYF
>NA|TRBJ2-3|TRBV7-3
CASSRSGGASTQYF
>NA|TRBJ1-1|TRBV6-5
CASSVGQMNTEAFF
>few|TRBJ2-2|TRBV2
CASSAAGYGELFF
>few|TRBJ2-5|TRBV11-3
CASSFTQGRETQYF
>few|TRBJ2-7|TRBV6-5
CASSYSSSYEQYF
>NA|TRBJ2-7|TRBV6-5
CASRPLSGISYEQYF
>NA|TRBJ1-2|TRBV7-2
CASSLGGYGYTF
>NA|TRBJ2-2|TRBV25-1
CATEGEPNTGELFF
>NA|TRBJ1-5|TRBV18
CASSPGTGRVGQPQHF
>few|TRBJ2-7|TRBV5-1
CASSYTATSGYEQYF
>NA|TRBJ2-3|TRBV6-6
CASSYIGAGTDTQYF
>NA|TRBJ1-1|TRBV11-2
CASSPRQATDTEAFF
>NA|TRBJ2-3|TRBV6-5
CASSPGQGNTDTQYF
>few|TRBJ1-5|TRBV15
CATSEDQPQHF
>few|TRBJ2-3|TRBV5-1
CASSRDFSTDTQYF
>NA|TRBJ1-4|TRBV29-1
CSIGQDATNEKLFF
>NA|TRBJ2-5|TRBV5-1
CASRVGQSQETQYF
>many|TRBJ1-1|TRBV19
CASSITATEAFF
>few|TRBJ2-2|TRBV5-4
CASSQDGQINTGELFF
>NA|TRBJ1-2|TRBV27
CASRPGQEEYGYTF
>NA|TRBJ2-3|TRBV29-1
CSVATADTQYF
>NA|TRBJ2-5|TRBV7-2
CASSSGEGQYQYF
>NA|TRBJ2-1|TRBV18
CASSPRAGGPTYNEQFF
>few|TRBJ1-2|TRBV28
CASSSSGQGYGYTF
>NA|TRBJ2-7|TRBV7-9
CASSAGSTYEQYF
>few|TRBJ1-2|TRBV29-1
CSVGSQGRGYTF
>NA|TRBJ2-7|TRBV28
CASSWGTSGDTYEQYF
>few|TRBJ1-1|TRBV19
CASSPSFTLNTEAFF
>NA|TRBJ2-3|TRBV6-5
CASSLFWASTDTQYF
>NA|TRBJ2-7|TRBV14
CASSQVRGGGEQYF
>NA|TRBJ2-7|TRBV15
CATSRGGRAADEQYF
>NA|TRBJ2-7|TRBV10-3
CAISPGLAGAYYEQYF